This is a list of T cell receptor beta chains from one sample in a study of blood T cell repertoires in COVID-19. The method was immunoSEQ multiplex PCR; TCRdb's version includes in-frame clones alone and lacks a portion of them. The sample contains about 140,000 clones, 70% to 90% of which appear only once. Sequenced: PBMCs or T cells enriched from blood (not recorded which). The receptors were gathered from a woman in her forties or fifties with acute COVID-19. Each CDR3 is given with its conserved first and last residue. A D gene is named only where the DNA matches it firmly. The size of a clone is reported for some rows only, either as once, few or many, or as a class for expanded clones.

cdr3_length	clone_size	d_call	v_call	j_call	cdr3_nt	cdr3_aa
16	.	TRBD1	TRBV5-1	TRBJ2-5	TGCGCCAGCAGCTTGGGGGGACAGGGGGCTTGGGAGACCCAGTACTTC	CASSLGGQGAWETQYF
15	.	.	TRBV7-9	TRBJ1-4	TGTGCCAGCAGCTTAGGGGCGGGGGCCGTTGAAAAACTGTTTTTT	CASSLGAGAVEKLFF
15	.	TRBD1	TRBV9	TRBJ1-2	TGTGCCAGCAGCGTCGGACAGGTACCGAACTATGGCTACACCTTC	CASSVGQVPNYGYTF
15	.	TRBD1	TRBV7-3	TRBJ2-6	TGTGCCAGCAGCCCAACAGGGGGCTCGTCCAACGTCCTGACTTTC	CASSPTGGSSNVLTF
16	.	.	TRBV16	TRBJ1-2	TGTGCCAGCAGCCAATCGGCTCTGCCGAGGGACTATGGCTACACCTTC	CASSQSALPRDYGYTF
14	.	TRBD1	TRBV9	TRBJ1-2	TGTGCCAGCAGGGGGACAGGGGGCAGTTATGGCTACACCTTC	CASRGTGGSYGYTF
14	.	TRBD2	TRBV19	TRBJ2-7	TGTGCCAGTAGTGTTAGCGGGAGCTCGGGCGAGCAGTACTTC	CASSVSGSSGEQYF
14	.	.	TRBV30	TRBJ2-7	TGTGCCTGGGCACCCGGTGGAGGGCGCTACGAGCAGTACTTC	CAWAPGGGRYEQYF
15	.	TRBD2	TRBV2	TRBJ2-1	TGTGCCAGCAGGCCAGCGGGAGGTGGGTTCAATGAGCAGTTCTTC	CASRPAGGGFNEQFF
15	few	TRBD2	TRBV4-3	TRBJ2-7	TGCGCCAGCAGCCAGGGACTAGCGAGCGACTACGAGCAGTACTTC	CASSQGLASDYEQYF
14	.	TRBD1	TRBV5-6	TRBJ1-1	TGTGCCAGCATCGCACTCAGGGGGTATGGATCAGCTTTCTTT	CASIALRGYGSAFF
13	once	TRBD1	TRBV10-3	TRBJ1-2	TGTGCCATCAGTTTACAGGGGGCGGATGGCTACACCTTC	CAISLQGADGYTF
14	.	.	TRBV3-1/TRBV3-2	TRBJ2-5	TGTGCCAGCAGCCAAACCCCAGGACAAGAGACCCAGTACTTC	CASSQTPGQETQYF
13	few	.	TRBV28	TRBJ1-1	TGTGCCAGCACCCCCACCGGGGACACTGAAGCTTTCTTT	CASTPTGDTEAFF
17	few	.	TRBV5-1	TRBJ1-1	TGCGCCAGCAGCTTGGCCTTTTACGGGGGGACGAGCACTGAAGCTTTCTTT	CASSLAFYGGTSTEAFF
14	.	TRBD2	TRBV6-1	TRBJ2-5	TGTGCCAGCAGTGAACTAGCGGGTCGTGAGACCCAGTACTTC	CASSELAGRETQYF
13	few	.	TRBV18	TRBJ1-2	TGTGCCAGCTCACCACCGGCAGGCGTTGGCTACACCTTC	CASSPPAGVGYTF
14	once	.	TRBV2	TRBJ1-6	TGTGCCAGCATATCGGGTGTTGGTAATTCACCCCTCCACTTT	CASISGVGNSPLHF
14	.	.	TRBV7-7	TRBJ2-1	TGTGCTAGCAGCTTGGGCGGGAACTACAATGAGCAGTTCTTC	CASSLGGNYNEQFF
16	.	.	TRBV24-1	TRBJ2-3	TGTGCCACCAGTGATTTGGAAGGGGGTCCCACAGATACGCAGTATTTT	CATSDLEGGPTDTQYF
12	once	.	TRBV12-3/TRBV12-4	TRBJ2-5	TGTGCCAGCTCTCCCTTCCAAGAGACCCAGTACTTC	CASSPFQETQYF
14	.	.	TRBV28	TRBJ1-2	TGTGCCAGCAGACCTCTGGCCAAGATCTATGGCTACACCTTC	CASRPLAKIYGYTF
17	.	.	TRBV7-3	TRBJ2-7	TGTGCCAGCAGCTTAGTTACCGTAGCCAGGGCCTCCTACGAGCAGTACTTC	CASSLVTVARASYEQYF
16	.	TRBD2	TRBV3-1/TRBV3-2	TRBJ2-5	TGTGCCAGCAGCCCGGGGCGAGCGGGGGGTCGTGAGACCCAGTACTTC	CASSPGRAGGRETQYF
13	few	.	TRBV6-1	TRBJ2-7	TGTGCCAGCAGTGAACCGGTGACGGGCGAGCAGTACTTC	CASSEPVTGEQYF
17	.	TRBD2	TRBV19	TRBJ2-7	TGTGCCAGTAGTCCTACTACCGGGGGGACTACCCGTTACGAGCAGTACTTC	CASSPTTGGTTRYEQYF
13	.	.	TRBV7-2	TRBJ2-5	TGTGCCAGCAGCTCGGGACAAGTAGAGACCCAGTACTTC	CASSSGQVETQYF
14	once	.	TRBV12-5	TRBJ1-1	TGTGCTAGTGGTTTGGTACCGGGGGAGGCTGAAGCTTTCTTT	CASGLVPGEAEAFF
15	.	TRBD1	TRBV5-1	TRBJ2-5	TGCGCCAGCAGCTCGGGACAGGGCGGCGGAGAGACCCAGTACTTC	CASSSGQGGGETQYF
15	.	.	TRBV7-9	TRBJ1-1	TGTGCCAGCAGCTTAGGTCCAGGGCCGAACACTGAAGCTTTCTTT	CASSLGPGPNTEAFF
15	.	TRBD1	TRBV27	TRBJ1-5	TGTGCCAGCAGTAAGGGACAGGGACACAATCAGCCCCAGCATTTT	CASSKGQGHNQPQHF
14	.	.	TRBV28	TRBJ1-2	TGTGCCAGCAGCTCTCCCGCGGGGAACTATGGCTACACCTTC	CASSSPAGNYGYTF
14	few	TRBD2	TRBV6-5	TRBJ2-7	TGTGCCAGCAGCCCGGGACTAGCGGGAGACGAGCAGTACTTC	CASSPGLAGDEQYF
14	.	TRBD1	TRBV3-1/TRBV3-2	TRBJ1-4	TGTGCCAGCAGCAAACAGGGGACTAATGAAAAACTGTTTTTT	CASSKQGTNEKLFF
16	.	.	TRBV19	TRBJ2-7	TGTGCCAGTAGTATAGCCGGGGAGAACACACCCTACGAGCAGTACTTC	CASSIAGENTPYEQYF
14	.	TRBD2	TRBV5-1	TRBJ2-1	TGCGCCAGCAGACTAGCGGGAGGGCCGAATGAGCAGTTCTTC	CASRLAGGPNEQFF
16	.	.	TRBV7-2	TRBJ2-2	TGTGCCAGCAGCTCCGACGTTTTAGCGTACACCGGGGAGCTGTTTTTT	CASSSDVLAYTGELFF
16	.	.	TRBV5-4	TRBJ1-1	TGTGCCAGCAGCTCGCCCCTGGGGCAGGCCGACACTGAAGCTTTCTTT	CASSSPLGQADTEAFF
15	.	TRBD2	TRBV3-1/TRBV3-2	TRBJ2-7	TGTGCCAGCAGCCGCTACAGGGGGACTAGCGACGAGCAGTACTTC	CASSRYRGTSDEQYF
14	.	.	TRBV5-1	TRBJ2-6	TGCGCCAGCAGCACAAATTCTGGGGCCAACGTCCTGACTTTC	CASSTNSGANVLTF
17	.	.	TRBV9	TRBJ1-2	TGTGCCAGCAGCGTAGGCCGGACAGCTTTGACTAACTATGGCTACACCTTC	CASSVGRTALTNYGYTF
15	.	TRBD1	TRBV6-2/TRBV6-3	TRBJ1-1	TGTGCCAGCAGTCTTCAGGGGGCGGGGAACACTGAAGCTTTCTTT	CASSLQGAGNTEAFF